This T cell receptor beta chain was recovered during a study of blood T cell repertoires in COVID-19. Across the study: The cDNA or gDNA used as material had been derived from T cells, B-cell-depleted T cells, or PBMCs.

Germline V lookup: CDR1 MDHEN, CDR2 SYDVKM. The CDR3 totals 16 residues. Trimming took 6 bases from V and 1 from J, leaving 16 bases between them. Original processing methods: Counts of nucleated cells, estimated from reference gene primer amplification, were obtained. TCRdb keeps only in-frame clones here, not all; method: immunoSEQ multiplex PCR. V and J calls and clone size are those listed in that table; D and trimming were worked out from the DNA. The sample lists around 200,000 clones, more than 70% occurring once. This chain connects TRBV28 to TRBJ1-3; the D is unclear. The source is a man between 40 and 49 years old with active or convalescent COVID-19. Sequencing was done on a sample of peripheral blood. The CDR3 loop is CASSEPVVGSGNTIYF. CDR3 DNA: TGTGCCAGCAGCGAACCCGTCGTCGGTTCTGGAAACACCATATATTTT.